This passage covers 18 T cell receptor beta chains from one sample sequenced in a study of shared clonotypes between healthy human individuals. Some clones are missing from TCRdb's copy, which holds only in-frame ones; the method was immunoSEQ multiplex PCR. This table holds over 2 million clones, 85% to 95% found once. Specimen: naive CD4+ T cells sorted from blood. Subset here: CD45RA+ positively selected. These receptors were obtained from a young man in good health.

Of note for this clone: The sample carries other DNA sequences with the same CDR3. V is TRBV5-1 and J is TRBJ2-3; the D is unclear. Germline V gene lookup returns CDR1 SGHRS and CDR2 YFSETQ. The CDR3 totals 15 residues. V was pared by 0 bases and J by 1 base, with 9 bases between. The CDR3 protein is CASSLVGVGTDTQYF. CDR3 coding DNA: TGCGCCAGCAGCTTGGTTGGGGTGGGCACAGATACGCAGTATTTT. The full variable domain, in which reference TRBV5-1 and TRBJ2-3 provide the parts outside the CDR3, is KAGVTQTPRYLIKTRGQQVTLSCSPISGHRSVSWYQQTPGQGLQFLFEYFSETQRNKGNFPGRFSGRQFSNSRSEMNVSTLELGDSALYLCASSLVGVGTDTQYFGPGTRLTVL.

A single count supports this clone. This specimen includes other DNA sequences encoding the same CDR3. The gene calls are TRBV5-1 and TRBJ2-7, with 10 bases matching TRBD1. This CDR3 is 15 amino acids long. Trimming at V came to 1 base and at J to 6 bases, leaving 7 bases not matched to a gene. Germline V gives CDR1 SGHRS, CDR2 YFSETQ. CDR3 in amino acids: CASSLPGQGDPEQYF. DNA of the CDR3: TGCGCCAGCAGCTTGCCAGGACAGGGGGATCCCGAGCAGTACTTC.

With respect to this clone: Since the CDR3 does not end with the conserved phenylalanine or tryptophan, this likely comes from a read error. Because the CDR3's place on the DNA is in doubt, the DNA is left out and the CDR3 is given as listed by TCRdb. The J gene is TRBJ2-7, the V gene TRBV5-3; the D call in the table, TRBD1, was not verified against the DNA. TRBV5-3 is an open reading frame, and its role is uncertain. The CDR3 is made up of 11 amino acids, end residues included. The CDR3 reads CARSSFIDRVI.

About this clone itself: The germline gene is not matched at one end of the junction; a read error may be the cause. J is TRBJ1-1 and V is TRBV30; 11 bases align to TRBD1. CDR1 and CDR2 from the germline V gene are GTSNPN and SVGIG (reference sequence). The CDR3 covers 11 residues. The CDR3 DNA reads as TGTGCCTGTTGGACAGGGGGCCCGTGCCTTTTT. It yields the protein CACWTGGPCLF.

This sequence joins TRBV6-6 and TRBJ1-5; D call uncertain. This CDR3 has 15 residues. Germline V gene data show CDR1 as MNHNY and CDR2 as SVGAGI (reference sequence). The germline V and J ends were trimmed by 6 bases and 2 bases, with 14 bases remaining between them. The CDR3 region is CASRDAGGGNQPQHF. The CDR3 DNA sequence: TGTGCCAGCAGGGATGCGGGTGGAGGCAATCAGCCCCAGCATTTT.

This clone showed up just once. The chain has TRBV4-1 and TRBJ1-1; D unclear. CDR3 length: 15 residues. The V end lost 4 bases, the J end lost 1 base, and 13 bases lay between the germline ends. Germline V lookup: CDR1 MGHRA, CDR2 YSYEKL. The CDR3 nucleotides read TGCGCCAGCAGCCGCCATGAGACGGGGAACACTGAAGCTTTCTTT. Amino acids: CASSRHETGNTEAFF.

The CDR3 protein is CASSVTVLADRLEQYF. CDR3 nucleotide sequence: TGTGCCAGCAGCGTAACGGTGCTAGCGGACCGTCTCGAGCAGTACTTC. The chain combines TRBV9 with TRBJ2-7; 7 nucleotides agree with TRBD2. Trimming took 1 base from V and 6 from J; bases not matched to a gene: 13. The CDR3 is 16 residues long. Germline CDR1 and CDR2: SGDLS and YYNGEE.

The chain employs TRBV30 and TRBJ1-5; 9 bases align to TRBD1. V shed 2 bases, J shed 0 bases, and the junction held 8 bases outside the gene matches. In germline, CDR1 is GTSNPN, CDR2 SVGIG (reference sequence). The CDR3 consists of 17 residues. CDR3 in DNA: TGTGCCTGGAGTCGGGACAGGGATGGGGATAGCAATCAGCCCCAGCATTTT. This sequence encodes CAWSRDRDGDSNQPQHF.

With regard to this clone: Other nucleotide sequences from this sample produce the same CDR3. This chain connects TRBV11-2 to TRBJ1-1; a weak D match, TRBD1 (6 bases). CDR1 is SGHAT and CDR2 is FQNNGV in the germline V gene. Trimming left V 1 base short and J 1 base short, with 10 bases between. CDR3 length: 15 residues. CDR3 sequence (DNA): TGTGCCAGCAGCTTAGGTACAGGGCGGAACACTGAAGCTTTCTTT. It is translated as CASSLGTGRNTEAFF.

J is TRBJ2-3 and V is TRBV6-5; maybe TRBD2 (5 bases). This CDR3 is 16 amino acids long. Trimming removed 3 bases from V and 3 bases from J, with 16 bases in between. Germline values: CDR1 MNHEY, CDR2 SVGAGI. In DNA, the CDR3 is TGTGCCAGCAGTTATAAGCCCCGGGGTGGGACAGATACGCAGTATTTT. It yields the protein CASSYKPRGGTDTQYF.

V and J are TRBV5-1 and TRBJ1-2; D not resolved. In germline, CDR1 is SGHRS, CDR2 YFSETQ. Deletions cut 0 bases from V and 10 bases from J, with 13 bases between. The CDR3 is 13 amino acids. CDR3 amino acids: CASSLAGSDDYTF. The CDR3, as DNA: TGCGCCAGCAGCTTGGCCGGGAGTGATGACTACACCTTC. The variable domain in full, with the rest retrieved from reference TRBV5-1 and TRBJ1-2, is KAGVTQTPRYLIKTRGQQVTLSCSPISGHRSVSWYQQTPGQGLQFLFEYFSETQRNKGNFPGRFSGRQFSNSRSEMNVSTLELGDSALYLCASSLAGSDDYTFGSGTRLTVV.

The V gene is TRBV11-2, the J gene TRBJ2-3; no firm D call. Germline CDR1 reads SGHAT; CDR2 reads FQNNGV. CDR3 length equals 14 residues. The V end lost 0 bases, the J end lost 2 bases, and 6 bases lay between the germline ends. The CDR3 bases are TGTGCCAGCAGCTTAGATCTGCCCACAGATACGCAGTATTTT. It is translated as CASSLDLPTDTQYF.

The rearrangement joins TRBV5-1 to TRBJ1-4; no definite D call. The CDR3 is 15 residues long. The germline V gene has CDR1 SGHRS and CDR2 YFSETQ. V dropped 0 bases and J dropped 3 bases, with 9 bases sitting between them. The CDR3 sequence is CASSLDGRSNEKLFF. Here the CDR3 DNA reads TGCGCCAGCAGCTTGGACGGGCGTTCTAATGAAAAACTGTTTTTT.

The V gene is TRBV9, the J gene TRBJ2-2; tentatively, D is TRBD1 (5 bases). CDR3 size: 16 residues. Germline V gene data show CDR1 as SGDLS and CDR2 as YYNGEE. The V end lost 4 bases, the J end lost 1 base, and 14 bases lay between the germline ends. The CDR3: CASSPIPTGNTGELFF. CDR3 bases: TGTGCCAGCAGCCCGATCCCTACAGGGAACACCGGGGAGCTGTTTTTT. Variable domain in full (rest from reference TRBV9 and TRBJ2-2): DSGVTQTPKHLITATGQRVTLRCSPRSGDLSVYWYQQSLDQGLQFLIQYYNGEERAKGNILERFSAQQFPDLHSELNLSSLELGDSALYFCASSPIPTGNTGELFFGEGSRLTVL.

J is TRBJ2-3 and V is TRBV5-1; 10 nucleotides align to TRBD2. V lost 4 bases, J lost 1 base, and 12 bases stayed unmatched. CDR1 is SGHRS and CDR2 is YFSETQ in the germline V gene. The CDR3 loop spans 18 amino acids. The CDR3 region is CASSPAALAGVGTDTQYF. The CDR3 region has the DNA TGCGCCAGCAGCCCGGCAGCCCTAGCGGGAGTTGGCACAGATACGCAGTATTTT.

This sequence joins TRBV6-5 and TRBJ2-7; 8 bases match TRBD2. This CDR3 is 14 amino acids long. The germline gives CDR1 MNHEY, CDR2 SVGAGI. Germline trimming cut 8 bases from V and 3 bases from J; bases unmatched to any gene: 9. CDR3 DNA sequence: TGTGCCAGCGGGCGGGTAGCGGGGAGCTACGAGCAGTACTTC. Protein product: CASGRVAGSYEQYF.

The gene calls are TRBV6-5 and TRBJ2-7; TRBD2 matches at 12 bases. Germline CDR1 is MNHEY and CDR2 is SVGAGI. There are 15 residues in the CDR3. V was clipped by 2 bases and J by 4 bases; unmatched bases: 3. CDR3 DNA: TGTGCCAGCAGTTACCTGACTAGCGGGGGATACGAGCAGTACTTC. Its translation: CASSYLTSGGYEQYF.

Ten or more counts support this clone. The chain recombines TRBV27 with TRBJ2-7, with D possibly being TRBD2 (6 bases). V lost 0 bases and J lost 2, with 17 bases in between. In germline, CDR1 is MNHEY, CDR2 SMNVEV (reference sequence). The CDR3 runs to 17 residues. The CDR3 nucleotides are TGTGCCAGCAGTTTATCGCTAGCGAAGATCCCTCCCTACGAGCAGTACTTC. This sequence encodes CASSLSLAKIPPYEQYF.